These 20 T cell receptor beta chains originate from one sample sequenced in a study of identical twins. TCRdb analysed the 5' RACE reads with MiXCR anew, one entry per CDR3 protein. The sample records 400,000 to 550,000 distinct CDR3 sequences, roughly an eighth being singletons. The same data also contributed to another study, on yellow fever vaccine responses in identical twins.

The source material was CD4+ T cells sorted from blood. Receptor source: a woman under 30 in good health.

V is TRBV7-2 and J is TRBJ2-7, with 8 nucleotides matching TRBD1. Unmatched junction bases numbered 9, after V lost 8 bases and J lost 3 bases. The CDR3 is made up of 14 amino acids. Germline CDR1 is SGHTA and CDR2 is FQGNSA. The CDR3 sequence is CASGSRGHDYEQYF. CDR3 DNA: TGTGCCAGCGGGAGCAGGGGGCACGACTACGAGCAGTACTTC. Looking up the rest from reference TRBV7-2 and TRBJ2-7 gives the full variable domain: GAGVSQSPSNKVTEKGKDVELRCDPISGHTALYWYRQSLGQGLEFLIYFQGNSAPDKSGLPSDRFSAERTGGSVSTLTIQRTQQEDSAVYLCASGSRGHDYEQYFGPGTRLTVT.

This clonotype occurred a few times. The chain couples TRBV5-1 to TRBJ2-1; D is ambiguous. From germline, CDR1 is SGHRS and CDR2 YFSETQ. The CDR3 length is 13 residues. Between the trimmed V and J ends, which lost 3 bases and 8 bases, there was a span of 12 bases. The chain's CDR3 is CASSSDWAHEQFF. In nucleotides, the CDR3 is TGCGCCAGCAGCTCTGACTGGGCCCATGAGCAGTTCTTC.

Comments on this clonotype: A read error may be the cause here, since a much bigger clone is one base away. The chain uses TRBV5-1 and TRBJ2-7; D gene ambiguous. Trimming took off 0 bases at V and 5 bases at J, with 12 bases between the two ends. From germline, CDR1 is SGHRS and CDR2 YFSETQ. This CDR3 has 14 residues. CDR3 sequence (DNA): TGCGCCAGCAGCTTGGTGCAGGTGTCCCACGAGCAGTACTTC. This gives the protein CASSLVQVSHEQYF.

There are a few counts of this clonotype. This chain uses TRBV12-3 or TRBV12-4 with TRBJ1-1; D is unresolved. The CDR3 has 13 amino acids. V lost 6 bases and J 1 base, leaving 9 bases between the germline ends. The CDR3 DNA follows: TGTGCCAGCAGAATCGGAGCGAACACTGAAGCTTTCTTT. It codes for CASRIGANTEAFF.

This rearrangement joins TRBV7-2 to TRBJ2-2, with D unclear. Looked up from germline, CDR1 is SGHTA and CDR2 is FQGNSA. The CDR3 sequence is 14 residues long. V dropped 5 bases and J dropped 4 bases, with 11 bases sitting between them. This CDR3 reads CASSPQQFTGELFF. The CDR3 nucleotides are TGTGCCAGCAGCCCGCAACAGTTCACCGGGGAGCTGTTTTTT. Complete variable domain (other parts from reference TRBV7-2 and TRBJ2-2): GAGVSQSPSNKVTEKGKDVELRCDPISGHTALYWYRQSLGQGLEFLIYFQGNSAPDKSGLPSDRFSAERTGGSVSTLTIQRTQQEDSAVYLCASSPQQFTGELFFGEGSRLTVL.

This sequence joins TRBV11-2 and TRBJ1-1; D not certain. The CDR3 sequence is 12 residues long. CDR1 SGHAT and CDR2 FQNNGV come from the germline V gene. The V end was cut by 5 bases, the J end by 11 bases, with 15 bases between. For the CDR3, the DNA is TGTGCCAGCAGCCTTGGGATATCAGCTGCTTTCTTT. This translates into CASSLGISAAFF.

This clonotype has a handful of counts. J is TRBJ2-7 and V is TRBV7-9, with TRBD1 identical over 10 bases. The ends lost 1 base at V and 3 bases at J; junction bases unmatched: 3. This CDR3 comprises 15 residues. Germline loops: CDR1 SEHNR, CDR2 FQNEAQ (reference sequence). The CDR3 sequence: CASSLVGTGDYEQYF. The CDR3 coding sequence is TGTGCCAGCAGCTTAGTGGGGACAGGGGACTACGAGCAGTACTTC.

CDR3 in amino acids: CASSRTGTGLNEQYF. CDR3 sequence (DNA): TGCGCCAGCAGCCGGACCGGGACAGGCTTAAACGAGCAGTACTTC. The chain employs TRBV5-1 and TRBJ2-7; 8 bases fit TRBD1. The CDR3 has 15 amino acids. Per germline, CDR1 SGHRS and CDR2 YFSETQ. Trimming cost V 4 bases and J 5 bases; bases outside gene matches: 11.

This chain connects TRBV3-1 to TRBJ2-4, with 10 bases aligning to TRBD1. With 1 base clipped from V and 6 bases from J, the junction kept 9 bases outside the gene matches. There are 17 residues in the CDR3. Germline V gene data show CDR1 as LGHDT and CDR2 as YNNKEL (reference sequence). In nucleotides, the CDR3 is TGTGCCAGCAGCCAAGGGTGGGGACAGGGGAGGATAAACATTCAGTACTTC. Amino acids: CASSQGWGQGRINIQYF.

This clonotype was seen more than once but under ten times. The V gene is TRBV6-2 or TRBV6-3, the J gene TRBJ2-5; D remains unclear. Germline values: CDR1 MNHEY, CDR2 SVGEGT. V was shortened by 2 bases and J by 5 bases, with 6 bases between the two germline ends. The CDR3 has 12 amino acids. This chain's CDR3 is CASSYRWETQYF. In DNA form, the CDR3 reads TGTGCCAGCAGTTACCGATGGGAGACCCAGTACTTC.

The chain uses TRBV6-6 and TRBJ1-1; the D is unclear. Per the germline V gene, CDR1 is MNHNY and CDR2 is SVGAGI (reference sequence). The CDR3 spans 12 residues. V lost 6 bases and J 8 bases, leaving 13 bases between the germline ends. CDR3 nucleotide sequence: TGTGCCAGCAGCCCCCACGTGCGGGAAGCTTTCTTT. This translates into CASSPHVREAFF.

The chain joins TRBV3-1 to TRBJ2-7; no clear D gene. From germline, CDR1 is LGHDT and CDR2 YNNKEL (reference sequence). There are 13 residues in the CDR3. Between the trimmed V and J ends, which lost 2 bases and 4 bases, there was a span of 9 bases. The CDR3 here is CASSQTKQYEQYF. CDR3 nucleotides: TGTGCCAGCAGCCAAACTAAACAGTACGAGCAGTACTTC.

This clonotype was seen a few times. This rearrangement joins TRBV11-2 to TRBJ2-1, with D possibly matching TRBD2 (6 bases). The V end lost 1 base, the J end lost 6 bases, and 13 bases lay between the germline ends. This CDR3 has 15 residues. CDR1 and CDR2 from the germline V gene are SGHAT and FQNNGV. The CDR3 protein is CASSLGETRSNEQFF. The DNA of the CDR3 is TGTGCCAGCAGCTTAGGTGAGACTAGGAGCAATGAGCAGTTCTTC.

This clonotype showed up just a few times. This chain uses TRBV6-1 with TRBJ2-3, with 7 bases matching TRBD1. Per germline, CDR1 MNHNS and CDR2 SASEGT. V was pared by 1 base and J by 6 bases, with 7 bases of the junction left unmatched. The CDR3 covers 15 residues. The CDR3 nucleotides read TGTGCCAGCAGTGAAGTCGGGACAGTGCGGGATACGCAGTATTTT. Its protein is CASSEVGTVRDTQYF.

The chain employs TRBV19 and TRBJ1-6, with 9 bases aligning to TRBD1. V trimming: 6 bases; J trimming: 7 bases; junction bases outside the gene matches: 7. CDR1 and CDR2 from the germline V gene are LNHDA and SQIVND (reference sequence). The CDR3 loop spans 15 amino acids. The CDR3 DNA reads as TGTGCCAGTAGCCTAATACAGGGGGCGAATTCACCCCTCCACTTT. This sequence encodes CASSLIQGANSPLHF. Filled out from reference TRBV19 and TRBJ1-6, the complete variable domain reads DGGITQSPKYLFRKEGQNVTLSCEQNLNHDAMYWYRQDPGQGLRLIYYSQIVNDFQKGDIAEGYSVSREKKESFPLTVTSAQKNPTAFYLCASSLIQGANSPLHFGNGTRLTVT.

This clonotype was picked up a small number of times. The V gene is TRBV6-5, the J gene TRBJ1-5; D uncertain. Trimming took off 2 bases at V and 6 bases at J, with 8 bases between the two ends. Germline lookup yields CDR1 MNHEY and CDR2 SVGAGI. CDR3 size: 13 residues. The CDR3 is CASSYGRSQPQHF. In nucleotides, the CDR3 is TGTGCCAGCAGTTACGGCAGGTCTCAGCCCCAGCATTTT.

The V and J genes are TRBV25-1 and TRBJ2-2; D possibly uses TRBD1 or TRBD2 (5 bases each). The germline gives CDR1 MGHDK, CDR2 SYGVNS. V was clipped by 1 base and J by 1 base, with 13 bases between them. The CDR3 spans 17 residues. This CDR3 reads CASSEWSGQGNTGELFF. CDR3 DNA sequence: TGTGCCAGCAGTGAATGGTCGGGGCAGGGGAACACCGGGGAGCTGTTTTTT.

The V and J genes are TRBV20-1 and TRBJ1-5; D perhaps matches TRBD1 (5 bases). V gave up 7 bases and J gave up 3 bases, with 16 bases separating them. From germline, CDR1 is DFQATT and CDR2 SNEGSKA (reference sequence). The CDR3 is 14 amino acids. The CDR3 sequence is CSGRKGQPNQPQHF. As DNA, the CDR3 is TGCAGTGGGAGGAAGGGGCAGCCCAATCAGCCCCAGCATTTT.

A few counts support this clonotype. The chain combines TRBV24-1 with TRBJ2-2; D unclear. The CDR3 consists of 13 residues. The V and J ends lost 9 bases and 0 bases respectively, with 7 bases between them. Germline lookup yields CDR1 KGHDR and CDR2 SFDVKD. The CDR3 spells CATGFSNTGELFF. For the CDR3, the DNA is TGTGCCACCGGGTTTTCGAACACCGGGGAGCTGTTTTTT.

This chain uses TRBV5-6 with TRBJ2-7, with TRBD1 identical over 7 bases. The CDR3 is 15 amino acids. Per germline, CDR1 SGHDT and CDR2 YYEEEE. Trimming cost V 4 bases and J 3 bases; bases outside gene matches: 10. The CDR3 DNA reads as TGTGCCAGCAGCCCCACATTGGGACAGCGCTACGAGCAGTACTTC. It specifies CASSPTLGQRYEQYF.